This is a list of T cell receptor beta chains from one sample in a study of T-cell memory formation after mild COVID-19. MiXCR, applied by TCRdb to the 5' RACE reads, yields one record per CDR3 protein. The sample has over 350,000 distinct CDR3 sequences; 20% to 25% are singletons. Specimen: PBMCs or a T cell subset sorted from them (not recorded which). These receptors all come from an adult woman who had mild COVID-19 (a few samples of this study predate the infection). Cell type and time point are not known. Each CDR3 is given with its conserved first and last residue. The D gene is left open where the match is weak. Clone size is shown for a subset of rows, as once, few, many or a class of expanded clone.

d_gene	v_gene	j_gene	abundance	CDR3aa	CDR3nt
.	TRBV20-1	TRBJ1-2	few	CSASGSGLGYGYTF	TGCAGTGCTAGTGGCTCGGGGCTCGGATATGGCTACACCTTC
TRBD2	TRBV14	TRBJ2-1	few	CASSQAGGPYEQFF	TGTGCCAGCAGCCAAGCGGGAGGGCCGTATGAGCAGTTCTTC
TRBD2	TRBV6-2/TRBV6-3	TRBJ2-1	.	CASTPSGRYNEQFF	TGTGCCAGCACGCCGAGCGGGAGGTACAATGAGCAGTTCTTC
TRBD2	TRBV5-1	TRBJ2-3	.	CASSFGAGGADTQYF	TGCGCCAGCAGCTTCGGAGCGGGAGGGGCAGATACGCAGTATTTT
.	TRBV7-2	TRBJ1-1	.	CASSLDTLGEAFF	TGTGCCAGCAGCTTGGACACCCTCGGGGAAGCTTTCTTT
.	TRBV6-4	TRBJ2-3	.	CASSDIAGGTDTQYF	TGTGCCAGCAGTGACATCGCCGGGGGCACAGATACGCAGTATTTT
.	TRBV4-1	TRBJ1-2	few	CASSQEGIGCTF	TGCGCCAGCAGCCAAGAAGGGATCGGTTGCACCTTC
.	TRBV3-1	TRBJ2-5	many	CASSQDPKQTQYF	TGTGCCAGCAGCCAAGATCCCAAGCAGACCCAGTACTTC
TRBD1	TRBV19	TRBJ2-6	few	CASSPDRTSGANVLTF	TGTGCCAGTAGCCCGGACAGGACCTCTGGGGCCAACGTCCTGACTTTC
.	TRBV4-2	TRBJ1-1	.	CASSQDWDQGGEAFF	TGTGCCAGCAGCCAAGATTGGGACCAAGGCGGTGAAGCTTTCTTT
.	TRBV6-5	TRBJ1-1	few	CASSYRRGGHEAFF	TGTGCCAGCAGTTACCGGAGAGGGGGACACGAAGCTTTCTTT
TRBD1	TRBV7-6	TRBJ2-5	many	CASSLETGRETQYF	TGTGCCAGCAGCCTAGAGACAGGGCGGGAGACCCAGTACTTC
.	TRBV6-1	TRBJ2-5	few	CASSWDRAETQYF	TGTGCCAGCAGTTGGGACCGAGCGGAGACCCAGTACTTC
TRBD1	TRBV20-1	TRBJ2-3	.	CSAMKTGQYTQYF	TGCAGTGCTATGAAGACGGGACAGTATACGCAGTATTTT
.	TRBV5-1	TRBJ2-3	.	CASSLVGSPAADTQYF	TGCGCCAGCAGCTTGGTGGGAAGCCCCGCTGCAGATACGCAGTATTTT
.	TRBV7-2	TRBJ1-5	few	CASSPRAGVRNQPQHF	TGTGCCAGCAGCCCCCGGGCAGGGGTAAGGAATCAGCCCCAGCATTTT
TRBD2	TRBV12-3/TRBV12-4	TRBJ2-3	.	CASSRSRGVGDTQYF	TGTGCCAGCAGCCGCTCGCGGGGGGTTGGAGATACGCAGTATTTT
.	TRBV7-2	TRBJ2-1	few	CASSLALAAQGSNEQFF	TGTGCCAGCAGCTTAGCGCTAGCGGCACAGGGGTCCAATGAGCAGTTCTTC
.	TRBV4-1	TRBJ2-7	.	CASRPRTLSYEQYF	TGCGCCAGCAGACCACGGACACTCTCCTACGAGCAGTACTTC
.	TRBV20-1	TRBJ1-4	.	CSAREGGQFNEKLFF	TGCAGTGCTAGAGAGGGGGGACAATTTAATGAAAAACTGTTTTTT
TRBD1	TRBV11-2	TRBJ2-4	.	CASSATGSQNIQYF	TGTGCCAGCAGCGCGACAGGGTCCCAAAACATTCAGTACTTC
.	TRBV29-1	TRBJ2-7	.	CSVAGGAGGNEQYF	TGCAGCGTTGCTGGTGGAGCAGGGGGGAACGAGCAGTACTTC
.	TRBV9	TRBJ2-7	.	CASSVLGNSYEQYF	TGTGCCAGCAGCGTACTAGGGAATTCCTACGAGCAGTACTTC
.	TRBV4-3	TRBJ1-6	few	CASSHLGAKKSPLHF	TGCGCCAGCAGCCACCTGGGGGCAAAGAAATCACCCCTCCACTTT
.	TRBV15	TRBJ1-1	.	CATSRQTGTEAFF	TGTGCCACCAGCAGACAGACAGGAACTGAAGCTTTCTTT
TRBD1	TRBV23-1	TRBJ2-5	.	CASTSEGGGETQYF	TGCGCCAGCACTTCAGAAGGGGGCGGGGAGACCCAGTACTTC
.	TRBV7-9	TRBJ2-5	.	CASSLGPNRETQYF	TGTGCCAGCAGCTTGGGACCCAATAGAGAGACCCAGTACTTC
TRBD1	TRBV5-4	TRBJ1-1	many	CASSPDRRNTEAFF	TGTGCCAGCAGCCCGGACAGGCGGAACACTGAAGCTTTCTTT
.	TRBV24-1	TRBJ2-1	.	CATRESSYNEQFF	TGTGCCACCAGGGAGAGCTCCTACAATGAGCAGTTCTTC
TRBD1	TRBV20-1	TRBJ1-1	.	CSATGGTYGGTEAFF	TGCAGTGCTACAGGGGGGACATACGGAGGCACTGAAGCTTTCTTT
.	TRBV6-1	TRBJ1-5	.	CASSPGQYSNQPQHF	TGTGCCAGCAGTCCTGGACAGTATAGCAATCAGCCCCAGCATTTT
.	TRBV20-1	TRBJ2-4	few	CSARRASGVAKNIQYF	TGCAGTGCTAGGAGAGCTTCTGGAGTAGCCAAAAACATTCAGTACTTC
.	TRBV24-1	TRBJ2-3	.	CATSDRDRAQYF	TGTGCCACCAGTGATCGGGACCGGGCGCAGTATTTT
.	TRBV29-1	TRBJ1-1	.	CSVQPGGWTEAFF	TGCAGCGTTCAACCTGGGGGGTGGACTGAAGCTTTCTTT
.	TRBV6-5	TRBJ2-1	few	CASRGGALYNEQFF	TGTGCCAGCAGGGGGGGAGCGCTCTACAATGAGCAGTTCTTC
TRBD1	TRBV7-8	TRBJ2-5	.	CASSLGAGGLETQYF	TGTGCCAGCAGCTTAGGGGCAGGGGGCCTGGAGACCCAGTACTTC
.	TRBV2	TRBJ2-5	.	CASSEALFQGGGETQYF	TGTGCCAGCAGTGAAGCGCTTTTCCAGGGCGGTGGGGAGACCCAGTACTTC
.	TRBV15	TRBJ2-7	.	CATSRGGGSPYEQYF	TGTGCCACCAGCAGAGGGGGGGGCAGTCCCTACGAGCAGTACTTC
.	TRBV7-9	TRBJ1-2	.	CASSRSVVPVKGYGYTF	TGTGCCAGCAGTCGTAGCGTTGTTCCGGTCAAGGGCTATGGCTACACCTTC
TRBD2	TRBV7-9	TRBJ2-1	few	CASSLTRGGNEQFF	TGTGCCAGCAGCTTAACTCGGGGGGGCAATGAGCAGTTCTTC
.	TRBV9	TRBJ2-1	once	CASSVVSYEQFF	TGTGCCAGCAGCGTAGTCAGCTATGAGCAGTTCTTC